The clone carrying this TCR beta chain was recorded a few times. Time point in this sample: persistent/refractory GD, antithyroid drugs over 5 years with positive TRAb. Researchers made the TCR library from RNA that was extracted from PBMCs. This specimen belongs to a study of regulatory T cells in long-lasting Graves disease. Assembly of TCR beta libraries relied on iRepertoire HTBI primers together with Arm-PCR of CDR3 regions. Each CDR3 protein is one row after TCRdb ran MiXCR on the multiplex PCR reads. The sample includes 400,000 or so distinct CDR3 sequences, under 25% of them seen just once. The CDR3 contains 15 residues. Germline CDR1 and CDR2: SNHLY and FYNNEI. With 5 bases clipped from V and 9 bases from J, the junction kept 13 bases outside the gene matches.

The input for sequencing was peripheral blood mononuclear cells (PBMCs), taken when the disease was refractory, from a patient treated with antithyroid drugs. The chain is built from TRBV2 and TRBJ2-1, with 7 bases that match TRBD2. The receptor was derived from a female donor with Graves disease. The CDR3 sequence: CASSWTGTTRPEQFF. CDR3 DNA: TGTGCCAGCAGTTGGACCGGGACTACCCGTCCTGAGCAGTTCTTC.